This T cell receptor (beta chain) was retrieved from a study of T cell clones after liver transplantation. Study-wide background: TCRbeta sequencing after a pre-transplant mixed lymphocyte reaction identified graft-donor-reactive clones, later tracked in post-transplant blood. Until 12-24 months post-transplant, subjects got standard immunosuppression and no induction. Study-level results: Graft donor-reactive T cells possibly entered the graft instead of undergoing deletion. Small, mixed patient groups and varying post-transplant times limit these conclusions.

In the case of this clone: Its antigen is undetermined.

This CDR3 contains 16 residues. CDR1 is SEHNR and CDR2 is FQNEAQ in the germline V gene (reference sequence). V lost 2 bases and J 4 bases, leaving 14 bases between the germline ends. This table comes from immunoSEQ multiplex PCR, and its TCRdb copy is limited to in-frame clones, with some not included. Of 85,000 to 110,000 clones detected, 84% appear once; the ten largest clones hold about 2.6%. The sequences come from CD4+ T cells from blood, collected approximately 43 months after liver transplant. This clonotype originated in a human patient who received a liver transplant. Some T cells may be supplied by the graft donor. The chain is built from TRBV7-9 and TRBJ2-2, with D perhaps being TRBD1 or TRBD2 (6 bases each). The CDR3 DNA reads TGTGCCAGCAGCTTACTCCCGGGGGCCCTCACCGGGGAGCTGTTTTTT. Encoded protein: CASSLLPGALTGELFF. The whole variable domain, filled in from reference TRBV7-9 and TRBJ2-2, reads DTGVSQNPRHKITKRGQNVTFRCDPISEHNRLYWYRQTLGQGPEFLTYFQNEAQLEKSRLLSDRFSAERPKGSFSTLEIQRTEQGDSAMYLCASSLLPGALTGELFFGEGSRLTVL.